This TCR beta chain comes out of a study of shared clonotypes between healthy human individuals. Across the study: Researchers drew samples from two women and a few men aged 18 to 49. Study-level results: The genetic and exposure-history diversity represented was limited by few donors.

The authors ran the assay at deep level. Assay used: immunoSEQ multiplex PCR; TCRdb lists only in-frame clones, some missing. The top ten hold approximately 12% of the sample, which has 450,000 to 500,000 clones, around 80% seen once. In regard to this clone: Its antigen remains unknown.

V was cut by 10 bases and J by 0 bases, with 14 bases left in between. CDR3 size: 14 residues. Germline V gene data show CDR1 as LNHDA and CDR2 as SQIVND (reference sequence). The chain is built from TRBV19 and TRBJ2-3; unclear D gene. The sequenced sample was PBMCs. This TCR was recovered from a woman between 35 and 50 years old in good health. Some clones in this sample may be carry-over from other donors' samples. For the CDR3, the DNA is TGTGCCACCACCCCCCAGGTTAGCACAGATACGCAGTATTTT. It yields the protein CATTPQVSTDTQYF.